This T cell receptor beta chain was captured in a study of Graves' ophthalmopathy and Graves' hyperthyroidism. The CDR3 contains 15 residues. Germline V lookup: CDR1 MGHRA, CDR2 YSYEKL. V dropped 1 base and J dropped 8; count of bases not matched to a gene: 10. The authors amplified TCR beta CDR3 regions from RNA transcripts. In the first round, RT-PCR was carried out with HTBI primers, and a multiplex PCR formed the second round. TCRdb passed the multiplex PCR reads through MiXCR, listing each CDR3 protein once. The repertoire holds about 390,000 distinct CDR3 sequences, 15% seen once, with approximately 7% in the top ten. This clonotype was counted ten times or more.

The sequenced sample consisted of peripheral blood. This clonotype was obtained from a woman between 18 and 29 years old with stable Graves' hyperthyroidism. The rearrangement joins TRBV4-1 to TRBJ1-2; 7 nucleotides match TRBD1. The CDR3 nucleotides are TGCGCCAGCAGCCAAGTAGCCAGGGGGATTAGGGGCTACACCTTC. Its translation is CASSQVARGIRGYTF.